This T cell receptor beta chain was identified during a study of T cells in Graves' hyperthyroidism and ophthalmopathy. Background on the study: Sampling of peripheral blood happened at initial diagnosis, prior to any treatment.

Study-wide results and limits: In the blood, most expanded thyroid clonotypes above 0.001 appeared as well.

This clonotype has a handful of counts. What it recognizes is unknown. The investigators amplified TCR beta CDR3 regions from RNA transcripts. First-round RT-PCR targeting the TCR CDR3 was performed with the HTBI primer set. TCRdb fed the multiplex PCR reads into MiXCR, producing one record per CDR3 protein. The table lists around 420,000 distinct CDR3 sequences, around 16% of them singletons. The CDR3 is 15 amino acids. V was pared by 4 bases and J by 0 bases, with 16 bases between. Germline CDR1 reads DFQATT; CDR2 reads SNEGSKA (reference sequence). The chain joins TRBV20-1 to TRBJ2-7; D might be TRBD2 (6 bases). The source is a woman aged 18-29 years with Graves' hyperthyroidism. The sequenced sample was blood. The CDR3 region is CSAKGGNIYSYEQYF. DNA for the CDR3: TGCAGTGCTAAAGGAGGGAACATTTACTCCTACGAGCAGTACTTC.